These 16 T cell receptor beta chains were all obtained from the same sample, sequenced in a study of STAT5B mutations in CD4+ large granular lymphocyte leukemia. Clones were sequenced by immunoSEQ multiplex PCR, and TCRdb holds only the in-frame ones, with some missing. The sample shows roughly 32,000 clones, around 85% of them seen only once. Source material: CD4+ T cells from blood buffy coats. These receptor sequences come from a human donor in good health.

V usage is TRBV11-2 and J usage is TRBJ2-1, with a tentative D call TRBD1 (5 bases). The CDR3 totals 15 residues. With 0 bases removed from V and 5 bases from J, the gap between germline ends came to 11 bases. CDR1 is SGHAT and CDR2 is FQNNGV in the germline V gene. The CDR3 sequence is CASSLDGAGNNEQFF. CDR3 nucleotides: TGTGCCAGCAGCTTAGATGGTGCAGGGAACAATGAGCAGTTCTTC.

This chain connects TRBV9 to TRBJ2-1; 14 bases agree with TRBD2. The CDR3 runs 18 residues. Germline assignment: CDR1 SGDLS and CDR2 YYNGEE. V shed 3 bases, J shed 8 bases, and the junction held 13 bases outside the gene matches. The CDR3 nucleotides read TGTGCCAGCAGCGCCCGTGACCGACTAGCGGGAGGGGTGGATGAGCAGTTCTTC. It encodes CASSARDRLAGGVDEQFF.

The CDR3 region has the DNA TGTGCCAGCAGGATCGGAGATACGCAGTATTTT. This codes for CASRIGDTQYF. The chain is built from TRBV2 and TRBJ2-3; D is uncertain. The CDR3 sequence is 11 residues long. Deletions cut 6 bases from V and 5 bases from J, with 6 bases between. In germline, CDR1 is SNHLY, CDR2 FYNNEI.

The chain uses TRBV2 and TRBJ2-3; 8 bases fit TRBD1. The CDR3 is 14 residues long. V shed 3 bases and J 6 bases; nucleotides not matched to a gene: 5. Germline-derived CDR1 and CDR2 are SNHLY and FYNNEI. Here the CDR3 reads CASSDRTGPDTQYF. DNA for the CDR3: TGTGCCAGCAGTGACAGGACAGGGCCCGATACGCAGTATTTT. The complete variable domain, with remaining parts taken from reference TRBV2 and TRBJ2-3, reads EPEVTQTPSHQVTQMGQEVILRCVPISNHLYFYWYRQILGQKVEFLVSFYNNEISEKSEIFDDQFSVERPDGSNFTLKIRSTKLEDSAMYFCASSDRTGPDTQYFGPGTRLTVL.

In its sample, this clone was seen once. This rearrangement joins TRBV5-6 to TRBJ2-5; maybe TRBD1 (6 bases). The germline V gene has CDR1 SGHDT and CDR2 YYEEEE. This CDR3 comprises 13 residues. The V and J ends lost 3 bases and 5 bases respectively, with 11 bases between them. CDR3 nucleotide sequence: TGTGCCAGCAGCTCTCTCCAGGGGGAGACCCAGTACTTC. Its protein product is CASSSLQGETQYF.

The gene calls are TRBV14 and TRBJ2-2; unclear D gene. This CDR3 has 15 residues. Per germline, CDR1 SGHDN and CDR2 FVKESK. V was clipped by 1 base and J by 6 bases, with 12 bases between them. Here the CDR3 reads CASSQGTLLPGELFF. Written as DNA, the CDR3 is TGTGCCAGCAGCCAAGGGACCCTCCTTCCCGGGGAGCTGTTTTTT.

The chain carries TRBV19 and TRBJ1-2; unclear D gene. V was clipped by 5 bases and J by 1 base, with 20 bases between them. The CDR3 has 17 amino acids. The germline V gene encodes CDR1 LNHDA and CDR2 SQIVND (reference sequence). CDR3 in amino acids: CASSAASVWVYNYGYTF. The CDR3 DNA reads TGTGCCAGTAGTGCGGCCAGTGTGTGGGTATATAACTATGGCTACACCTTC.

V gene TRBV5-8 combines with J gene TRBJ2-7; 11 bases map to TRBD2. Germline CDR1 reads SGHTS; CDR2 reads YDEGEE. The CDR3 totals 15 residues. J lost 4 bases, V lost 5 bases, and 8 bases had no gene match. The CDR3 DNA reads TGTGCCAGCAGTCTACTAGCGGGAGAGTGGTACGAGCAGTACTTC. This encodes CASSLLAGEWYEQYF.

The table lists this clone with a count of one. The chain recombines TRBV7-9 with TRBJ1-1; the D gene is possibly TRBD1 (6 bases). Germline V gene sequence: CDR1 SEHNR, CDR2 FQNEAQ (reference sequence). CDR3 length equals 12 residues. V was shortened by 5 bases and J by 7 bases, with 11 bases between the two germline ends. CDR3 nucleotides: TGTGCCAGCAGCGCTGGACAGTATGAAGCTTTCTTT. Translating it yields CASSAGQYEAFF.

The rearrangement joins TRBV5-1 to TRBJ1-1; the D gene is possibly TRBD1 (6 bases). The CDR3 consists of 14 residues. Germline CDR1 reads SGHRS; CDR2 reads YFSETQ. Trimming took off 0 bases at V and 5 bases at J, with 11 bases between the two ends. This CDR3 is CASSLGGASTEAFF. The CDR3 DNA sequence: TGCGCCAGCAGCTTGGGGGGGGCGAGTACTGAAGCTTTCTTT.

The sample holds a few counts of this clone. Other DNA sequences from this sample encode an identical CDR3 as well. The chain couples TRBV27 to TRBJ1-5, with no clear D. Germline V gene sequence: CDR1 MNHEY, CDR2 SMNVEV (reference sequence). The V end lost 4 bases, the J end lost 0 bases, and 4 bases lay between the germline ends. The CDR3 length is 13 residues. The DNA for the CDR3 is TGTGCCAGCAGTTCACGTAGCAATCAGCCCCAGCATTTT. This gives the protein CASSSRSNQPQHF.

J is TRBJ1-5 and V is TRBV19, with 8 positions matching TRBD1. The length of the CDR3 is 17 residues. V trimming: 5 bases; J trimming: 3 bases; junction bases outside the gene matches: 12. Germline CDR1 reads LNHDA; CDR2 reads SQIVND (reference sequence). The CDR3 DNA reads as TGTGCCAGTAGTTTCCCCGGAGGACAGGGATTCAATCAGCCCCAGCATTTT. It codes for CASSFPGGQGFNQPQHF.

The chain has TRBV5-1 and TRBJ2-1; D not certain. The CDR3 contains 13 residues. Germline assignment: CDR1 SGHRS and CDR2 YFSETQ. V lost 5 bases and J lost 0, with 6 bases in between. The CDR3 loop is CASRPVSYNEQFF. Written as DNA, the CDR3 is TGCGCCAGCAGACCGGTCTCCTACAATGAGCAGTTCTTC.

The chain is built from TRBV2 and TRBJ1-4, with D perhaps matching TRBD1 (5 bases). This CDR3 comprises 14 residues. V lost 4 bases and J lost 4, with 10 bases in between. CDR1 and CDR2 (germline): SNHLY, FYNNEI. CDR3 in amino acids: CASSAGTVNEKLFF. In DNA, the CDR3 is TGTGCCAGCAGTGCCGGGACGGTTAATGAAAAACTGTTTTTT.

The chain is built from TRBV7-9 and TRBJ1-4; tentative D call: TRBD1 (5 bases). The V and J ends lost 5 bases and 0 bases respectively, with 13 bases between them. Germline V CDR1 and CDR2: SEHNR, FQNEAQ (reference sequence). The CDR3 is 16 amino acids. CDR3 amino acids: CASSVLGTATNEKLFF. In nucleotides, the CDR3 is TGTGCCAGCAGCGTACTGGGGACTGCAACTAATGAAAAACTGTTTTTT.

The V gene is TRBV6-1, the J gene TRBJ2-2; 10 bases align to TRBD1. The CDR3 spans 14 residues. Trimming at V came to 8 bases and at J to 7 bases, leaving 7 bases not matched to a gene. Germline CDR1 reads MNHNS; CDR2 reads SASEGT. The CDR3 sequence is CASRGGQGNGELFF. The DNA for the CDR3 is TGTGCCAGCCGTGGGGGACAGGGGAACGGGGAGCTGTTTTTT.